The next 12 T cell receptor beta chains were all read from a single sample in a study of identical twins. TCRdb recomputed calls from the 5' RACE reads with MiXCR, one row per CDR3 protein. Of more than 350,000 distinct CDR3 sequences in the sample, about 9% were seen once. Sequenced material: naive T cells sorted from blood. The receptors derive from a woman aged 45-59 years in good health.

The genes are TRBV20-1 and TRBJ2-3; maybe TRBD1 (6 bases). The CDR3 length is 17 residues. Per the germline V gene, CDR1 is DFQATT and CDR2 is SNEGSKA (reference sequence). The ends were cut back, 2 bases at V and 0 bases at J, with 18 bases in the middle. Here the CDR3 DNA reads TGCAGTGCTAGACCCCGGGACAAGCCCACTAGCACAGATACGCAGTATTTT. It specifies CSARPRDKPTSTDTQYF.

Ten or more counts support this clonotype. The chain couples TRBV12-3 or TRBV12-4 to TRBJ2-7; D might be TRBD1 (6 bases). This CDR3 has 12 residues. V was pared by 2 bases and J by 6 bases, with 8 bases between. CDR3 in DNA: TGTGCCAGCAGTTTACAGGGGCGCGAGCAGTACGTC. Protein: CASSLQGREQYV.

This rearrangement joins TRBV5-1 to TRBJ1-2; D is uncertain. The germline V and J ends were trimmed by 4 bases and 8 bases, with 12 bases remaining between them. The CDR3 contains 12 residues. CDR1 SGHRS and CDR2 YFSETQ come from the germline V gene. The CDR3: CASSPDAVGYTF. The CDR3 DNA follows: TGCGCCAGCAGCCCCGATGCAGTCGGCTACACCTTC.

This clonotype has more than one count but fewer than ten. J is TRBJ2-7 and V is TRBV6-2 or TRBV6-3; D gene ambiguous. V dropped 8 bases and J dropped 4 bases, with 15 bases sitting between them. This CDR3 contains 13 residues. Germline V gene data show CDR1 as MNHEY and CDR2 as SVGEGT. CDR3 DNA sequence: TGTGCCAGCCTTTCAGTGCGGATTTACGAGCAGTACTTC. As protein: CASLSVRIYEQYF.

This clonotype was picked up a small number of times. The DNA for the CDR3 is TGCGCCAGCAGCCGGGACAGGGACGAGCAGTACGTC. Its translation is CASSRDRDEQYV. J is TRBJ2-7 and V is TRBV5-1; 9 bases fit TRBD1. This CDR3 region has 12 residues. Germline V gene sequence: CDR1 SGHRS, CDR2 YFSETQ. Germline trimming cut 4 bases from V and 5 bases from J; bases unmatched to any gene: 1.

The CDR3 DNA is TGCAGTGCTAGAGATGTAGCCGTATCCCACGATAATTCACCCCTCCACTTT. Translating it yields CSARDVAVSHDNSPLHF. The rearrangement uses TRBV20-1 and TRBJ1-6, with D uncertain. V was trimmed by 0 bases and J by 5 bases, leaving 17 bases between them. Germline loops: CDR1 DFQATT, CDR2 SNEGSKA (reference sequence). The length of the CDR3 is 17 residues.

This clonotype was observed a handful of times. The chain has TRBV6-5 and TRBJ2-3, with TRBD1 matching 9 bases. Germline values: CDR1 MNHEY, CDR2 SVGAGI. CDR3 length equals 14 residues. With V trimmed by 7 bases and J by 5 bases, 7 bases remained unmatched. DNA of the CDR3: TGTGCCAGCACCCCGGGACAGGGCAGAGATACGCAGTATTTT. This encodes CASTPGQGRDTQYF.

The CDR3, as DNA: TGTGCCATCAGTTCTAGCGGGCCCAGCTCCTACAATGAGCAGTTCTTC. It specifies CAISSSGPSSYNEQFF. The V and J genes are TRBV10-3 and TRBJ2-1; TRBD2 matches 8 bases. Trimming at V came to 5 bases and at J to 0 bases, leaving 6 bases not matched to a gene. The CDR3 contains 16 residues. From germline, CDR1 is ENHRY and CDR2 SYGVKD.

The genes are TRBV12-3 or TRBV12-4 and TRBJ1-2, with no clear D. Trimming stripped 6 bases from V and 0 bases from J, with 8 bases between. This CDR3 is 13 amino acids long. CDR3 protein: CASRSMPNYGYTF. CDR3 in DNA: TGTGCCAGCAGATCAATGCCTAACTATGGCTACACCTTC.

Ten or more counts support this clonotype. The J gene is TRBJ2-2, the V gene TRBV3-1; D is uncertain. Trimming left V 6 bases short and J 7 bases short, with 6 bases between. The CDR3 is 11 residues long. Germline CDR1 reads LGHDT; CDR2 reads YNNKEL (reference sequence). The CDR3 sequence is CASSEVGELFF. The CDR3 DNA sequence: TGTGCCAGCAGTGAGGTCGGGGAGCTGTTTTTT.

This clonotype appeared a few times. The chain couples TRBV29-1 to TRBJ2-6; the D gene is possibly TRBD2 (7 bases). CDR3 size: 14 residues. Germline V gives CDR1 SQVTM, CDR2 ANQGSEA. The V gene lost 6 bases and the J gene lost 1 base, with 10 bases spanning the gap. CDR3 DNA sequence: TGCAGCGTGGGGGGGCAGTCTGGGGCCAACGTCCTGACTTTC. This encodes CSVGGQSGANVLTF.

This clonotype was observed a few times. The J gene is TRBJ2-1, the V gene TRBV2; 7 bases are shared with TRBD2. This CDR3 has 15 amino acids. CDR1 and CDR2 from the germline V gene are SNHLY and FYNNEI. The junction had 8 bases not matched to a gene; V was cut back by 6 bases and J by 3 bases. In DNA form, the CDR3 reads TGTGCCAGCAGGGGGAACGCGGGAGTCTACAATGAGCAGTTCTTC. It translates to CASRGNAGVYNEQFF. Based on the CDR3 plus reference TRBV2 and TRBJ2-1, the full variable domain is EPEVTQTPSHQVTQMGQEVILRCVPISNHLYFYWYRQILGQKVEFLVSFYNNEISEKSEIFDDQFSVERPDGSNFTLKIRSTKLEDSAMYFCASRGNAGVYNEQFFGPGTRLTVL.